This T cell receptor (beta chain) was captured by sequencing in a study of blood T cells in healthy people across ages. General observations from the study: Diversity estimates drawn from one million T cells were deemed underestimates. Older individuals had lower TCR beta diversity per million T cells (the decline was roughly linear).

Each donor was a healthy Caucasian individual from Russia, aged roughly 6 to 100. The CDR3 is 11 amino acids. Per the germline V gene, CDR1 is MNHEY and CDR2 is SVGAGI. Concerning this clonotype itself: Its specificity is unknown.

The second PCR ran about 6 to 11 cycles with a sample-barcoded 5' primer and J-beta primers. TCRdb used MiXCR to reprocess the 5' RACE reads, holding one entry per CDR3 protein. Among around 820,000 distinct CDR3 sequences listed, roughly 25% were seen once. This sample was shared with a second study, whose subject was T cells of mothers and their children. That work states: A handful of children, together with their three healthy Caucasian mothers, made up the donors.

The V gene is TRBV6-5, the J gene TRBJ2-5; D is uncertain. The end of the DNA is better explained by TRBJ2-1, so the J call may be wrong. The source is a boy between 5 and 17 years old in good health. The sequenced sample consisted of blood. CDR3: CASSGFDEQFF. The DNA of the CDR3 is TGTGCCAGCAGTGGGTTCGATGAGCAGTTCTTC.